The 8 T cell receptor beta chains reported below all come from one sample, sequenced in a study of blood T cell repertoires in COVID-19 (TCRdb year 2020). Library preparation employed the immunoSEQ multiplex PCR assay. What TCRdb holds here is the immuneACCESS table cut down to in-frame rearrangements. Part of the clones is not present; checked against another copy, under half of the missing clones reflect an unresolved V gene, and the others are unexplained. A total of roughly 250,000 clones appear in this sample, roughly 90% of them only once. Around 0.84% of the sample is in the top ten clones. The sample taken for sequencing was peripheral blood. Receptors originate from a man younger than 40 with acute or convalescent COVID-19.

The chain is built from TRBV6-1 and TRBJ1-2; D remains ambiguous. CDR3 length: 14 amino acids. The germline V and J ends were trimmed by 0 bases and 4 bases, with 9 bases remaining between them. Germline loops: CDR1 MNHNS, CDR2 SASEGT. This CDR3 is CASSEAKPPYGYTF. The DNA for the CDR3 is TGTGCCAGCAGTGAAGCGAAGCCCCCCTATGGCTACACCTTC.

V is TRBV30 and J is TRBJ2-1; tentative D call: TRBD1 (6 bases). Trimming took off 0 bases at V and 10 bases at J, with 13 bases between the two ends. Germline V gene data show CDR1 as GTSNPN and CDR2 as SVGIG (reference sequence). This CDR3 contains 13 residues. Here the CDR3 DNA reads TGTGCCTGGAGTGTGGGACAAGCAAGGGAGCAGTTCTTC. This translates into CAWSVGQAREQFF. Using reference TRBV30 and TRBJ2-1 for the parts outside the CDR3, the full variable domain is SQTIHQWPATLVQPVGSPLSLECTVEGTSNPNLYWYRQAAGRGLQLLFYSVGIGQISSEVPQNLSASRPQDRQFILSSKKLLLSDSGFYLCAWSVGQAREQFFGPGTRLTVL.

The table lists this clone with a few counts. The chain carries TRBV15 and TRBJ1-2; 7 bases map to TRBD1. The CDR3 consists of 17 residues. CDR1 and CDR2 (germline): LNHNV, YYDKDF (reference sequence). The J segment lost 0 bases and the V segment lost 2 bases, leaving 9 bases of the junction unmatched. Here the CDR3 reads CATSRTKDRRPNYGYTF. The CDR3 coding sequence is TGTGCCACCAGCAGAACAAAGGACAGGAGGCCTAACTATGGCTACACCTTC.

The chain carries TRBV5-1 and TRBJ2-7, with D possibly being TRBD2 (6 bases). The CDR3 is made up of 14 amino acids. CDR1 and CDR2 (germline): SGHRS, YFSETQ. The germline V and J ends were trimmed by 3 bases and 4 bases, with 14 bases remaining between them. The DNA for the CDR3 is TGCGCCAGCAGCTCGCCGGGACGGGAGTACGAGCAGTACTTC. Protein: CASSSPGREYEQYF.

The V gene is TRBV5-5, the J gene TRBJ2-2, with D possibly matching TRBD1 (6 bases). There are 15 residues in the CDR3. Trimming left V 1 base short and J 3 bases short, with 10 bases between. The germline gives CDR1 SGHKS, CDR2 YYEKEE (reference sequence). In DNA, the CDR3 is TGTGCCAGCAGCTTGACGGACAGACACACCGGGGAGCTGTTTTTT. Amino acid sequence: CASSLTDRHTGELFF.

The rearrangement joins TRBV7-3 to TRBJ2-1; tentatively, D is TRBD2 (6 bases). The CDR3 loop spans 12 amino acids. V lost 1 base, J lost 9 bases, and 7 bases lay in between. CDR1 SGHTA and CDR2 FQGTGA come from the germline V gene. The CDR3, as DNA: TGTGCCAGCAGCTTAAACGGGGGTGAGCAGTTCTTC. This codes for CASSLNGGEQFF.

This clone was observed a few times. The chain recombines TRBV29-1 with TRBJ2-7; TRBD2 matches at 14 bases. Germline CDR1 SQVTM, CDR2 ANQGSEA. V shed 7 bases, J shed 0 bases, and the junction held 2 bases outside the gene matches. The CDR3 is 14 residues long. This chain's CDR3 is CSAGLAGGSYEQYF. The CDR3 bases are TGCAGCGCCGGACTAGCGGGAGGCTCCTACGAGCAGTACTTC.

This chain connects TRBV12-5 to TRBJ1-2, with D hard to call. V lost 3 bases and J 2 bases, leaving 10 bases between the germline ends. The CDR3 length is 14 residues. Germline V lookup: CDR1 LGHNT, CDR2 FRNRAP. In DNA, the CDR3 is TGTGCTAGTGGTTTAGGTGGAGTGAACTATGGCTACACCTTC. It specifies CASGLGGVNYGYTF.